These T cell receptor beta chains were read from a single sample in a study of cytomegalovirus exposure and HLA in healthy donors. Sequencing used immunoSEQ multiplex PCR; TCRdb keeps in-frame clones, though not all of them. The sample lists tens of thousands of clones, around 78% seen once, with under 5% in the top ten. The sample consisted of PBMCs. These receptors were collected from a male donor in good health and CMV-seropositive. The CDR3 runs from the conserved cysteine through the conserved F or W. D genes are given only for firm matches. Rows give clone size only sometimes, using once, few, many, or a class for an expanded clone.

J gene,CDR3 length,V gene,clone size,D gene,CDR3 protein,CDR3 DNA
TRBJ2-7,16,TRBV4-1,.,TRBD1,CASSPLPGQGSYEQYF,TGCGCCAGCAGCCCCCTCCCGGGACAGGGGTCGTACGAGCAGTACTTC
TRBJ1-3,20,TRBV4-2,.,TRBD1,CASSQDIGTGVAHSGNTIYF,TGTGCCAGCAGCCAAGACATCGGGACAGGGGTTGCCCATTCTGGAAACACCATATATTTT
TRBJ2-1,16,TRBV27,medium-sized,.,CASSPEGVALVNEQFF,TGTGCCAGCAGTCCCGAGGGAGTCGCCCTCGTCAATGAGCAGTTCTTC
TRBJ2-1,16,TRBV7-3,.,TRBD2,CASSVGLAGKNNEQFF,TGTGCCAGCAGCGTAGGACTAGCGGGGAAGAACAATGAGCAGTTCTTC
TRBJ1-3,15,TRBV6-5,few,TRBD1,CASSFQGGSGNTIYF,TGTGCCAGCAGTTTCCAGGGGGGCTCTGGAAACACCATATATTTT
TRBJ2-3,16,TRBV28,.,TRBD2,CASSGGAGDYTDTQYF,TGTGCCAGCAGCGGTGGAGCGGGGGACTACACAGATACGCAGTATTTT
TRBJ1-1,13,TRBV19,.,.,CASSVTANTEAFF,TGTGCCAGTAGTGTGACAGCGAACACTGAAGCTTTCTTT
TRBJ1-1,14,TRBV5-6,.,TRBD1,CASSSQGANTEAFF,TGTGCCAGCAGCTCACAGGGGGCGAACACTGAAGCTTTCTTT
TRBJ1-2,15,TRBV2,once,TRBD1,CASSEEGQGTYGYTF,TGTGCCAGCAGTGAAGAAGGACAGGGGACCTATGGCTACACCTTC
TRBJ1-2,14,TRBV28,.,.,CASSRTVALGGYTF,TGTGCCAGCAGCCGGACAGTCGCCTTGGGGGGCTACACCTTC
TRBJ2-7,13,TRBV13,.,TRBD1,CASSPGQNYEQYF,TGTGCCAGCAGCCCGGGACAGAACTACGAGCAGTACTTC
TRBJ2-6,13,TRBV2,.,.,CASNSGGANVLTF,TGTGCCAGTAACTCCGGTGGGGCCAACGTCCTGACTTTC
TRBJ2-5,17,TRBV5-1,.,.,CASSEEVLWGPPETQYF,TGCGCCAGCAGCGAAGAGGTTTTGTGGGGGCCCCCAGAGACCCAGTACTTC
TRBJ2-2,16,TRBV4-1,.,.,CASSQGASSGTGELFF,TGCGCCAGCAGCCAAGGAGCTAGCTCGGGCACCGGGGAGCTGTTTTTT
TRBJ1-1,14,TRBV28,few,.,CASSLGQKNTEAFF,TGTGCCAGCAGTCTAGGACAGAAGAACACTGAAGCTTTCTTT